Each of the 25 T cell receptor beta chains below was sequenced from the same sample in a study of vaccination and CD4 T cells after COVID-19. The antigens for these receptors are not known. The study sequenced cultured CD4+ T cell DNA using the Oncomine TCR Beta short-read assay. Using its own MiXCR run on the PCR reads, TCRdb lists one record per CDR3 protein. Among about 28,000 distinct CDR3 sequences listed, about 60% were seen once. Treatment denoted: roughly ten-day PBMC culture with coronavirus spike peptide pools or control peptides (ViraFEST assay). Sequencing used CD4+ T cells from blood, cultured in vitro, obtained after SARS-CoV-2 vaccination. The source is a human donor who received a COVID-19 vaccine.

The chain has TRBV10-1 and TRBJ1-2, with a possible D match to TRBD1 (5 bases). The CDR3 totals 15 residues. Trimming shortened V by 5 bases and J by 0 bases, and 13 bases separated the two germline ends. Germline values: CDR1 WNHNN, CDR2 SYGVQD (reference sequence). CDR3 nucleotide sequence: TGCGCCAGCAGTAGGTGGGGCCAAGCTAACTATGGCTACACCTTC. It encodes CASSRWGQANYGYTF.

This clonotype was counted once. The V and J genes are TRBV28 and TRBJ1-1; 7 bases fit TRBD1. The CDR3 spans 13 residues. CDR1 is MDHEN and CDR2 is SYDVKM in the germline V gene. The trim removed 6 bases at V and 2 bases at J, leaving 3 bases unmatched. The CDR3 sequence is CASRRQGNTEAFF. CDR3 bases: TGTGCCAGCAGACGACAGGGTAACACTGAAGCTTTCTTT. The full variable domain, completed using reference TRBV28 and TRBJ1-1, is DVKVTQSSRYLVKRTGEKVFLECVQDMDHENMFWYRQDPGLGLRLIYFSYDVKMKEKGDIPEGYSVSREKKERFSLILESASTNQTSMYLCASRRQGNTEAFFGQGTRLTVV.

The chain links TRBV12-3 or TRBV12-4 to TRBJ2-3, with 9 bases that match TRBD1. The CDR3 has 16 residues. V trimming: 0 bases; J trimming: 1 base; junction bases outside the gene matches: 2. The chain's CDR3 is CASSLAWTGGTDTQYF. For the CDR3, the DNA is TGTGCCAGCAGTTTAGCGTGGACAGGGGGCACAGATACGCAGTATTTT.

The rearrangement uses TRBV24-1 and TRBJ1-2; 9 bases line up with TRBD1. Germline CDR1 is KGHDR and CDR2 is SFDVKD. J lost 8 bases, V lost 3 bases, and 9 bases had no gene match. This CDR3 is 15 amino acids long. The CDR3: CATSDAQGAYGGYTF. CDR3 DNA: TGTGCCACCAGTGATGCACAGGGGGCTTATGGAGGCTACACCTTC.

This clonotype came up a few times. In nucleotides, the CDR3 is TGTGCCAGCAGTCAACAGGGGGGCTATGGCTACACCTTC. It codes for CASSQQGGYGYTF. V is TRBV12-3 or TRBV12-4 and J is TRBJ1-2; 8 positions agree with TRBD1. This CDR3 is 13 amino acids long. Trimming took 5 bases from V and 4 from J; bases not matched to a gene: 3.

V and J are TRBV18 and TRBJ2-2; D remains ambiguous. This CDR3 comprises 16 residues. Germline V gives CDR1 KGHSH, CDR2 LQKENI. V was trimmed by 2 bases and J by 2 bases, leaving 12 bases between them. This chain's CDR3 is CASSPSEEVNTGELFF. Here the CDR3 DNA reads TGTGCCAGCTCACCATCCGAAGAGGTCAACACCGGGGAGCTGTTTTTT.

The chain joins TRBV21-1 to TRBJ1-5; the table names TRBD1, a call not compared with the DNA. TRBV21-1 is a documented pseudogene. The CDR3 consists of 19 residues. CDR3 residues: CASSKADWDRGQRNQPQHF. CDR3 sequence (DNA): TGTGCCAGCAGCAAGGCGGACTGGGACAGGGGGCAACGCAATCAGCCCCAGCATTTT.

The chain has TRBV21-1 and TRBJ2-5; the DNA was not used to check the table's D call, TRBD1. TRBV21-1 is a pseudogene. The CDR3 is 16 amino acids. The CDR3 region is CASRITGQGFQETQYF. CDR3 DNA: TGTGCCAGCAGGATAACGGGACAGGGGTTCCAAGAGACCCAGTACTTC.

The V call is TRBV20-1, the J call TRBJ2-5; 7 bases line up with TRBD2. The J segment lost 4 bases and the V segment lost 3 bases, leaving 26 bases of the junction unmatched. Germline CDR1 and CDR2: DFQATT and SNEGSKA (reference sequence). This CDR3 contains 20 residues. CDR3 sequence (DNA): TGCAGTGCTAGGTTAAGTCTAGCGGACATAGTATTACGCCGTGGAGAGACCCAGTACTTC. Its protein is CSARLSLADIVLRRGETQYF.

The rearrangement links TRBV6-1 to TRBJ2-5, with TRBD2 matching over 10 bases. Per the germline V gene, CDR1 is MNHNS and CDR2 is SASEGT. The CDR3 extends over 14 amino acids. Losses at the gene ends were 6 bases for V and 2 bases for J; bases not matched to a gene: 3. The CDR3 sequence: CASRKRGGQETQYF. The CDR3 DNA is TGTGCCAGCAGAAAGCGGGGGGGTCAAGAGACCCAGTACTTC.

The chain has TRBV2 and TRBJ1-6; 7 positions match TRBD1. The CDR3 totals 14 residues. Germline loops: CDR1 SNHLY, CDR2 FYNNEI. V trimming: 10 bases; J trimming: 6 bases; junction bases outside the gene matches: 9. The CDR3 here is CATGRQGANSPLHF. The DNA of the CDR3 is TGTGCCACCGGGCGACAGGGAGCTAATTCACCCCTCCACTTT.

This clonotype was counted a few times. The V and J genes are TRBV2 and TRBJ1-5; TRBD1 aligns across 7 bases. Per the germline V gene, CDR1 is SNHLY and CDR2 is FYNNEI. The CDR3 is 17 residues long. After removal of 5 bases from V and 4 bases from J, the junction contained 14 bases not matched to a gene. The CDR3 sequence is CASSPPQGGKVNQPQHF. The CDR3 DNA is TGTGCCAGCAGTCCACCCCAAGGGGGCAAGGTGAATCAGCCCCAGCATTTT.

The CDR3 bases are TGCGCCAGCAGCCAAGAAGGGACAGGGTCCTACGAGCAGTACTTC. As protein: CASSQEGTGSYEQYF. The chain links TRBV4-1 to TRBJ2-7; 9 positions match TRBD1. CDR3 size: 15 residues. Germline V lookup: CDR1 MGHRA, CDR2 YSYEKL. The V gene end was trimmed by 0 bases and the J gene end by 1 base; junction bases not matched to a gene: 1.

The chain combines TRBV7-3 with TRBJ2-2; the match to TRBD2 covers 7 bases. Per germline, CDR1 SGHTA and CDR2 FQGTGA. The CDR3 runs to 14 residues. Trimming cost V 4 bases and J 1 base; bases outside gene matches: 0. The CDR3 is CASSSGGNTGELFF. In DNA form, the CDR3 reads TGTGCCAGCAGCTCGGGGGGGAACACCGGGGAGCTGTTTTTT.

V and J are TRBV19 and TRBJ1-5; maybe TRBD1 (5 bases). In germline, CDR1 is LNHDA, CDR2 SQIVND (reference sequence). The CDR3 contains 14 residues. The V end was cut by 5 bases, the J end by 4 bases, with 12 bases between. CDR3 region: CASSSGASNQPQHF. CDR3 sequence (DNA): TGTGCCAGTAGTTCCGGGGCATCTAATCAGCCCCAGCATTTT.

This clonotype was recorded only once. The genes are TRBV18 and TRBJ1-2; the match to TRBD1 covers 9 bases. Germline CDR1 reads KGHSH; CDR2 reads LQKENI. The V and J ends lost 6 bases and 3 bases, in that order; junction bases with no gene match: 5. The CDR3 has 14 residues. CDR3 DNA: TGTGCCAGCTCCGCACAGGGGGCGGACTATGGCTACACCTTC. This sequence encodes CASSAQGADYGYTF. The whole variable domain, remainder taken from reference TRBV18 and TRBJ1-2, is NAGVMQNPRHLVRRRGQEARLRCSPMKGHSHVYWYRQLPEEGLKFMVYLQKENIIDESGMPKERFSAEFPKEGPSILRIQQVVRGDSAAYFCASSAQGADYGYTFGSGTRLTVV.

This rearrangement joins TRBV2 to TRBJ1-2; TRBD1 is a possible D gene (5 bases). The V end lost 5 bases, the J end lost 1 base, and 11 bases lay between the germline ends. CDR1 and CDR2 (germline): SNHLY, FYNNEI. The CDR3 has 14 residues. This CDR3 reads CASSWTYLNYGYTF. The CDR3 nucleotides are TGTGCCAGCAGTTGGACATACCTTAACTATGGCTACACCTTC. Full variable domain (outside the CDR3, taken from reference TRBV2 and TRBJ1-2): EPEVTQTPSHQVTQMGQEVILRCVPISNHLYFYWYRQILGQKVEFLVSFYNNEISEKSEIFDDQFSVERPDGSNFTLKIRSTKLEDSAMYFCASSWTYLNYGYTFGSGTRLTVV.

This clonotype was seen more than once but under ten times. The rearrangement joins TRBV6-2 or TRBV6-3 to TRBJ1-1; a possible D gene is TRBD1 (5 bases). The CDR3 has 13 residues. Trimming removed 4 bases at V and 6 bases at J, with 12 bases between. Germline V gene data show CDR1 as MNHEY and CDR2 as SVGEGT. The CDR3 is CASSFTGVAEAFF. In nucleotides, the CDR3 is TGTGCCAGCAGTTTTACGGGGGTGGCTGAAGCTTTCTTT.

The CDR3 nucleotides are TGTGCCAGCAGTCCCGCGCGGATGACTAGCGGGGGAGAGACCCAGTACTTC. Its translation: CASSPARMTSGGETQYF. The genes are TRBV28 and TRBJ2-5, with TRBD2 matching 12 bases. V lost 5 bases to trimming and J lost 4 bases; unmatched junction nucleotides: 11. This CDR3 region has 17 residues. CDR1 and CDR2 from the germline V gene are MDHEN and SYDVKM.

V gene TRBV2 combines with J gene TRBJ2-5; TRBD1 is a possible D gene (6 bases). This CDR3 comprises 16 residues. The V end lost 3 bases, the J end lost 0 bases, and 14 bases lay between the germline ends. The germline V gene has CDR1 SNHLY and CDR2 FYNNEI. As DNA, the CDR3 is TGTGCCAGCAGTGAGGTTGGGGGCCCGTACCAAGAGACCCAGTACTTC. As protein: CASSEVGGPYQETQYF.

This CDR3 is CASKGDFNEKLFF. For the CDR3, the DNA is TGTGCCAGCAAGGGGGATTTTAATGAAAAACTGTTTTTT. V gene TRBV2 combines with J gene TRBJ1-4, with D possibly TRBD1 on 6 matching bases. Germline V CDR1 and CDR2: SNHLY, FYNNEI. The CDR3 is 13 amino acids. Trimming shortened V by 7 bases and J by 4 bases, and 10 bases separated the two germline ends.

The chain uses TRBV19 and TRBJ2-1; unclear D gene. V dropped 10 bases and J dropped 5 bases, with 12 bases sitting between them. This CDR3 contains 12 residues. The germline CDR1 and CDR2 sequences are LNHDA and SQIVND (reference sequence). The CDR3 nucleotides are TGTGCCACCCAAGAGGTAAACAATGAGCAGTTCTTC. Translation gives CATQEVNNEQFF. Full variable domain (remainder filled in from reference TRBV19 and TRBJ2-1): DGGITQSPKYLFRKEGQNVTLSCEQNLNHDAMYWYRQDPGQGLRLIYYSQIVNDFQKGDIAEGYSVSREKKESFPLTVTSAQKNPTAFYLCATQEVNNEQFFGPGTRLTVL.

This clonotype turned up a few times. This chain connects TRBV6-1 to TRBJ1-5, with a possible D match to TRBD1 (6 bases). V was pared by 4 bases and J by 5 bases, with 18 bases between. Germline CDR1 is MNHNS and CDR2 is SASEGT. The CDR3 covers 16 residues. The CDR3 sequence is CASSAAGVGVHQPQHF. Written as DNA, the CDR3 is TGTGCCAGCAGTGCGGCAGGGGTAGGGGTACATCAGCCCCAGCATTTT.

The gene calls are TRBV14 and TRBJ2-3; D perhaps matches TRBD2 (7 bases). CDR1 SGHDN and CDR2 FVKESK come from the germline V gene. Trimming cost V 4 bases and J 6 bases, with 17 bases left between them. CDR3 length: 15 amino acids. In nucleotides, the CDR3 is TGTGCCAGCAGCCGGGGCAGGGGCGGGGGCGATACGCAGTATTTT. Its protein is CASSRGRGGGDTQYF.

This clonotype has a handful of counts. This sequence joins TRBV27 and TRBJ1-1, with D unresolved. V dropped 5 bases and J dropped 1 base, with 8 bases sitting between them. Germline CDR1 and CDR2: MNHEY and SMNVEV (reference sequence). This CDR3 has 13 amino acids. The chain's CDR3 is CASSLTKNTEAFF. DNA of the CDR3: TGTGCCAGCAGTCTAACCAAGAACACTGAAGCTTTCTTT.